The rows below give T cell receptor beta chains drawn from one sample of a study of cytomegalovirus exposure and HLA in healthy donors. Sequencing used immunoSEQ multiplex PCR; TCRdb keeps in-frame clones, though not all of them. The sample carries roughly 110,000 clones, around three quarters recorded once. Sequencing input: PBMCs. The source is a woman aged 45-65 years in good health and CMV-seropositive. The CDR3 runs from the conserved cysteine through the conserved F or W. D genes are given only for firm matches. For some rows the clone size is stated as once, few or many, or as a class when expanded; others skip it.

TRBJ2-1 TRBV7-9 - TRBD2 CASSPRGSGINNEQFF TGTGCCAGCAGCCCTCGGGGTAGCGGGATCAACAATGAGCAGTTCTTC
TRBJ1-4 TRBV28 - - CASRGGGATNEKLFF TGTGCCAGCAGGGGGGGTGGGGCAACTAATGAAAAACTGTTTTTT
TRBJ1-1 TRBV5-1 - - CASTRTRNTEAFF TGCGCCAGCACCCGGACTAGGAACACTGAAGCTTTCTTT
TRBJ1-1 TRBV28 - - CASSSPIGTEAFF TGTGCCAGCAGTTCCCCTATCGGGACTGAAGCTTTCTTT
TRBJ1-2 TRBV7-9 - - CASSFGGVAYGYTF TGTGCCAGCAGCTTTGGGGGCGTCGCCTATGGCTACACCTTC
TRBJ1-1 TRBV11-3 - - CASSAQGGLNTEASF TGTGCCAGCAGCGCTCAAGGGGGATTGAACACTGAAGCTTCCTTT
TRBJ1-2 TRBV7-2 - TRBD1 CASSPRTGVYGYTF TGTGCCAGCAGCCCCCGGACAGGGGTCTATGGCTACACCTTC
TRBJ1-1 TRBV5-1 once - CASSLAVENTEAFF TGCGCCAGCAGCTTGGCCGTAGAGAACACTGAAGCTTTCTTT
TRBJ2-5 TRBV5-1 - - CASSLTRLRETQYF TGCGCCAGCAGCTTAACGCGACTACGAGAGACCCAGTACTTC
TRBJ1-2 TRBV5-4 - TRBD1 CASSSRGQGLYGYTF TGTGCCAGCAGCTCACGGGGACAGGGCCTCTATGGCTACACCTTC
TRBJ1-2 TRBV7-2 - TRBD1 CASSLEQGAGYTF TGTGCCAGCAGCTTAGAACAGGGGGCTGGCTACACCTTC
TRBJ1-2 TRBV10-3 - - CAISEYQGRYGYTF TGTGCCATCAGTGAGTACCAGGGCCGCTATGGCTACACCTTC
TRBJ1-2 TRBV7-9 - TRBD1 CASSLQGAVNGYTF TGTGCCAGCAGCCTACAGGGGGCCGTTAATGGCTACACCTTC
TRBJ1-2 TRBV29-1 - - CSAGGRSYGYTF TGCAGCGCCGGGGGGAGAAGCTATGGCTACACCTTC
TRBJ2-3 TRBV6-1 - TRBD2 CASSEGLAGAINPF TGTGCCAGCAGTGAAGGGCTAGCGGGGGCCATTAACCCTTTT
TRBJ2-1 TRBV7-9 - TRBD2 CASSPREGSEYNEQFF TGTGCCAGCAGCCCTCGGGAGGGTTCGGAGTACAATGAGCAGTTCTTC
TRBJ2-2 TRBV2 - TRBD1 CASSGRDRGLQNTGELFF TGTGCCAGCAGTGGCCGGGACAGGGGGCTTCAGAACACCGGGGAGCTGTTTTTT
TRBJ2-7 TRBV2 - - CAIPGQASGEQYF TGTGCCATCCCGGGACAAGCCTCCGGGGAGCAGTACTTC
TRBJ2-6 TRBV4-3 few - CASSQEGSPLSGANVLTF TGCGCCAGCAGCCAAGAAGGGAGCCCTCTCTCTGGGGCCAACGTCCTGACTTTC
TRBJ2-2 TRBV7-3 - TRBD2 CASSLTRTSGGPNTGELFF TGTGCCAGCAGCTTAACGAGGACTAGCGGGGGCCCAAACACCGGGGAGCTGTTTTTT
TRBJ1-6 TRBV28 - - CASSPLGGSSNSPLHF TGTGCCAGCTCCCCACTCGGGGGTAGTAGTAATTCACCCCTCCACTTT
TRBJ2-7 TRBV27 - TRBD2 CASSLGLAHSYEQYF TGTGCCAGCAGTCTTGGACTAGCGCACTCCTACGAGCAGTACTTC
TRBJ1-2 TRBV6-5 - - CASSEWGGYGYTF TGTGCCAGCAGTGAGTGGGGGGGCTATGGCTACACCTTC
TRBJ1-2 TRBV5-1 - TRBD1 CASSSLGTGQAYGYTF TGCGCCAGCAGCTCTTTGGGCACGGGACAGGCCTATGGCTACACCTTC
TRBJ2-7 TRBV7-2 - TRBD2 CASSRRVTGGNYEQYF TGTGCCAGCAGCCGACGGGTCACGGGGGGTAACTACGAGCAGTACTTC
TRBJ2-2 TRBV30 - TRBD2 CAWSVKGLPNTGELFF TGTGCCTGGAGTGTGAAGGGACTACCGAACACCGGGGAGCTGTTTTTT
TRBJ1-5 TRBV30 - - CAWSWGGMVFSNQPQHF TGTGCCTGGTCGTGGGGCGGGATGGTCTTTAGCAATCAGCCCCAGCATTTT
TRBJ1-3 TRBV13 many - CASSLSPSGGNTIYF TGTGCCAGCAGCTTATCCCCCTCCGGTGGAAACACCATATATTTT
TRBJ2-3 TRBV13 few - CASSSGGNPTDTQYF TGTGCCAGCAGTTCGGGGGGCAATCCCACAGATACGCAGTATTTT
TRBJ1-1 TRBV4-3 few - CASSHRPQWGFTEAFF TGCGCCAGCAGCCATCGGCCCCAGTGGGGCTTCACTGAAGCTTTCTTT
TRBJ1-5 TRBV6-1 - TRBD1 CASSGPTGGLGNQPQHF TGTGCCAGCAGTGGCCCGACAGGGGGTTTGGGGAATCAGCCCCAGCATTTT
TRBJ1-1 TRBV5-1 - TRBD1 CASSSSGGMNTEAFF TGCGCCAGCAGCTCATCAGGGGGGATGAACACTGAAGCTTTCTTT
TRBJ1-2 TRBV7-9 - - CASSLEAAGSYGYTF TGTGCCAGCAGCCTAGAAGCAGCAGGGTCCTATGGCTACACCTTC
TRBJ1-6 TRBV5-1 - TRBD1 CASSRRELTGGAGSPLHF TGCGCCAGCAGCCGAAGGGAATTGACAGGGGGCGCGGGTTCACCCCTCCACTTT
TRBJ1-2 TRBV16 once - CASSQLEPGAGYTF TGTGCCAGCAGCCAATTAGAACCAGGGGCTGGCTACACCTTC
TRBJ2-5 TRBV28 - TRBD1 CASSPYGTGQETQYF TGTGCCAGCAGTCCCTATGGGACAGGTCAAGAGACCCAGTACTTC
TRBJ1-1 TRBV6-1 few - CASRTGSMNTEAFF TGTGCCAGCAGAACAGGGTCCATGAACACTGAAGCTTTCTTT
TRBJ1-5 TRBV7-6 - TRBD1 CASGLTDRAQPQHF TGTGCCAGCGGCCTCACCGACAGGGCTCAGCCCCAGCATTTT
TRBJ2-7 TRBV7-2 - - CASSAPSGYYEQYF TGTGCCAGCAGCGCGCCGTCAGGCTACTACGAGCAGTACTTC
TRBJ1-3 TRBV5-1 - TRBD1 CASSPQPTGVLGNTIYF TGCGCCAGCAGCCCCCAACCTACAGGGGTTCTAGGAAACACCATATATTTT
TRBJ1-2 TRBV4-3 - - CASSQDRRVYGYTF TGCGCCAGCAGCCAAGATCGGCGGGTCTATGGCTACACCTTC
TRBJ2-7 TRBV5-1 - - CASSLDGGPGAYEQYF TGCGCCAGCAGCTTGGATGGCGGGCCGGGAGCCTACGAGCAGTACTTC
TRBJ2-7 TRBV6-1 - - CAILMGQFYEQYF TGTGCCATCCTCATGGGGCAGTTCTACGAGCAGTACTTC
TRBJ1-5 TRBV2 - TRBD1 CASSESPGGAGQPQHF TGTGCCAGCAGTGAATCGCCAGGGGGCGCGGGACAGCCCCAGCATTTT
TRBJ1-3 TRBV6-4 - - CASSPFPGNSGSGNTIYF TGTGCCAGCAGCCCCTTCCCGGGTAACTCGGGATCTGGAAACACCATATATTTT
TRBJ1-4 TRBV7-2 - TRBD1 CASSPDRAVVGKLFF TGTGCCAGCAGTCCCGACAGGGCGGTCGTGGGAAAACTGTTTTTT
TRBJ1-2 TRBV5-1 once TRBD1 CASSLGQGNGYTF TGCGCCAGCAGCTTAGGACAGGGGAACGGCTACACCTTC
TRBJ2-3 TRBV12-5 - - CASGLGQRGTDTQYF TGTGCTAGTGGTTTGGGTCAGCGGGGCACAGATACGCAGTATTTT
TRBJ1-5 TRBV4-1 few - CASSQRTGVNQPQHF TGCGCCAGCAGCCAGCGAACAGGAGTAAATCAGCCCCAGCATTTT